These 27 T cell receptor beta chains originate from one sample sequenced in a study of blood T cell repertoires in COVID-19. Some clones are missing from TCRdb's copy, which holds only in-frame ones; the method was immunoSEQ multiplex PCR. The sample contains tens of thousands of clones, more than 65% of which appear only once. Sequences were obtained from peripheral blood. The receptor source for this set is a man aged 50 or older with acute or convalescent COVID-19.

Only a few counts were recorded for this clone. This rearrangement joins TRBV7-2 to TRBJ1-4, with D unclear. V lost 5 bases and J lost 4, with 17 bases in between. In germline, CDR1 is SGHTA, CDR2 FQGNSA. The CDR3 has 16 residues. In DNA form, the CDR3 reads TGTGCCAGCAGCCCCGGTGGCCTCGGGAGTAATGAAAAACTGTTTTTT. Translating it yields CASSPGGLGSNEKLFF. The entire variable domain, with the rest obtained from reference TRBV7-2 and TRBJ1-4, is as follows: GAGVSQSPSNKVTEKGKDVELRCDPISGHTALYWYRQSLGQGLEFLIYFQGNSAPDKSGLPSDRFSAERTGGSVSTLTIQRTQQEDSAVYLCASSPGGLGSNEKLFFGSGTQLSVL.

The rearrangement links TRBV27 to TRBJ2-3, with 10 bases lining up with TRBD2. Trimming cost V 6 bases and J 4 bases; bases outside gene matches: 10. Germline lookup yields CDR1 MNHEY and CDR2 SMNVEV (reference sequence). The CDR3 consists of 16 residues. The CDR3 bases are TGTGCCAGCAGCAAACTAGAAGCGGGAGGGGCAGATACGCAGTATTTT. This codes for CASSKLEAGGADTQYF.

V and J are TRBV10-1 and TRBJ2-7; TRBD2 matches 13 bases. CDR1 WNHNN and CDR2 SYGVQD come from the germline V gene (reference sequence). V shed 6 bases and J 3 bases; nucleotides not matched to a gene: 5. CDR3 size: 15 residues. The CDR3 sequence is CASSAGTSGVYEQYF. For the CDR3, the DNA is TGCGCCAGCAGCGCCGGGACTAGCGGGGTCTACGAGCAGTACTTC.

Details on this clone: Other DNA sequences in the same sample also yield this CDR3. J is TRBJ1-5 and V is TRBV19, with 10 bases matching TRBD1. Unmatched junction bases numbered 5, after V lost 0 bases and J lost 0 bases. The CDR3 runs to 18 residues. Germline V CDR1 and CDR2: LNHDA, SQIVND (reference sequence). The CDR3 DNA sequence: TGTGCCAGTAGTATAGATCGGGACAGGGGTTATAGCAATCAGCCCCAGCATTTT. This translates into CASSIDRDRGYSNQPQHF. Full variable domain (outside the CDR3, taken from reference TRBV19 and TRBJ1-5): DGGITQSPKYLFRKEGQNVTLSCEQNLNHDAMYWYRQDPGQGLRLIYYSQIVNDFQKGDIAEGYSVSREKKESFPLTVTSAQKNPTAFYLCASSIDRDRGYSNQPQHFGDGTRLSIL.

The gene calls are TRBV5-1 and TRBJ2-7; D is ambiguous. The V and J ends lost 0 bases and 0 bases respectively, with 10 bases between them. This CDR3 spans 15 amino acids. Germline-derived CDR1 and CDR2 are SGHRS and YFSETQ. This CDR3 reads CASSLEAGTSYEQYF. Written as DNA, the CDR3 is TGCGCCAGCAGCTTGGAGGCAGGTACCTCCTACGAGCAGTACTTC.

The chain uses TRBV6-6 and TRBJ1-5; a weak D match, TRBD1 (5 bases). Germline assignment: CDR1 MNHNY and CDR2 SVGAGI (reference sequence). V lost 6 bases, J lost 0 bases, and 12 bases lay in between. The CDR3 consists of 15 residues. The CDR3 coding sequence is TGTGCCAGCAGAATAGGACAATATAGCAATCAGCCCCAGCATTTT. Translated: CASRIGQYSNQPQHF.

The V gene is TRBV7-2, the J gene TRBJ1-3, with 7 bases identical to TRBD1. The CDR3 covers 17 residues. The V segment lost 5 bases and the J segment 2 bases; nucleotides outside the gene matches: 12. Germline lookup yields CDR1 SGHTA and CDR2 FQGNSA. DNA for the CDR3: TGTGCCAGCAGCCGCGCCCGAACAGGGGCAGCTGGAAACACCATATATTTT. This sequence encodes CASSRARTGAAGNTIYF.

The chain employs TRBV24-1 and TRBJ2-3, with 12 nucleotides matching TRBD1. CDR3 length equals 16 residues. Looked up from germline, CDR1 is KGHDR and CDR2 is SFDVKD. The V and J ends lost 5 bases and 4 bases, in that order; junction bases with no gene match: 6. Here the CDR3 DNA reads TGTGCCACCAGTGGTCCGGGACAGGGGGCCTCAGATACGCAGTATTTT. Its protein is CATSGPGQGASDTQYF.

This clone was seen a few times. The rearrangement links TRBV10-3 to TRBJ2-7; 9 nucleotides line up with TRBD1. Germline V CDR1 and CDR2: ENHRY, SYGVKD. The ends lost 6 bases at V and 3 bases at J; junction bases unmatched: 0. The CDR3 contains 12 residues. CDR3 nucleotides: TGTGCCATCAGGACAGGGGGCTACGAGCAGTACTTC. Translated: CAIRTGGYEQYF.

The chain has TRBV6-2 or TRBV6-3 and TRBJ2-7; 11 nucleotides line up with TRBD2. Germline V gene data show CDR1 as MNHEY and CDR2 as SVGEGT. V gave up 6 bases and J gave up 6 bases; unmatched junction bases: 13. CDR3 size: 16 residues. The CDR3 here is CASSQPPGLAVGEQYF. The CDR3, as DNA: TGTGCCAGCAGCCAACCTCCGGGACTAGCGGTTGGCGAGCAGTACTTC.

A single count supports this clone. Here the CDR3 DNA reads TGTGCCACCAGTGATCCCTGGACTAGCGGGAGCGATGAGCAGTTCTTC. This sequence encodes CATSDPWTSGSDEQFF. This chain connects TRBV24-1 to TRBJ2-1; TRBD2 aligns across 13 bases. Per the germline V gene, CDR1 is KGHDR and CDR2 is SFDVKD. Trimming removed 3 bases from V and 8 bases from J; junction bases left unmatched: 6. The CDR3 length is 16 residues.

CDR3 sequence: CASSPEHMSLYEQYF. CDR3 sequence (DNA): TGTGCCAGCAGCCCCGAGCATATGTCCCTTTACGAGCAGTACTTC. V gene TRBV9 combines with J gene TRBJ2-7; D not certain. The germline gives CDR1 SGDLS, CDR2 YYNGEE. V lost 4 bases and J 4 bases, leaving 18 bases between the germline ends. The CDR3 consists of 15 residues.

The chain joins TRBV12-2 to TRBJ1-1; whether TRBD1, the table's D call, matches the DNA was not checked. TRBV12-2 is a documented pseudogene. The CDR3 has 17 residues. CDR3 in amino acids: CASRLWGQGERNAEAFF. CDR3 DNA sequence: TGTGCAAGTCGCTTATGGGGACAGGGGGAGAGGAATGCTGAAGCTTTCTTT.

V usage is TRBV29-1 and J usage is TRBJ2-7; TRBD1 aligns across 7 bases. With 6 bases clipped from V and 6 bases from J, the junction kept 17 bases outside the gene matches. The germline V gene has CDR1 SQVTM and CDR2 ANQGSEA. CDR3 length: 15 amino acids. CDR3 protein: CSVKMGRQGPSEQYF. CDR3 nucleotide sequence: TGCAGCGTGAAGATGGGGAGACAGGGCCCCTCCGAGCAGTACTTC.

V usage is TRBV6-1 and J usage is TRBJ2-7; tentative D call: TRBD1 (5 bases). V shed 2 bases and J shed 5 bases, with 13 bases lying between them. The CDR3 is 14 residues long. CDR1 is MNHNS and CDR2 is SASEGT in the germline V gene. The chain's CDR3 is CASSERAGLHEQYF. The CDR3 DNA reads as TGTGCCAGCAGTGAACGGGCAGGGCTCCACGAGCAGTACTTC.

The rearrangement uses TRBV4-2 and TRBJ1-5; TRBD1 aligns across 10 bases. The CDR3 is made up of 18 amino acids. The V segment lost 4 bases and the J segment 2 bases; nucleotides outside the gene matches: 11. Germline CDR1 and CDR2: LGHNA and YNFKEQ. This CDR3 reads CASSRRRVTGGGNQPQHF. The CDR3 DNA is TGTGCCAGCAGCCGACGGCGGGTGACAGGGGGCGGCAATCAGCCCCAGCATTTT.

CDR3 coding DNA: TGTGCCAGCAGCTTTGGACGACAGGGGAATCAGCCCCAGCATTTT. Its translation: CASSFGRQGNQPQHF. V usage is TRBV5-6 and J usage is TRBJ1-5; TRBD1 agrees at 8 bases. This CDR3 has 15 residues. V dropped 2 bases and J dropped 4; count of bases not matched to a gene: 5. Germline V gene sequence: CDR1 SGHDT, CDR2 YYEEEE.

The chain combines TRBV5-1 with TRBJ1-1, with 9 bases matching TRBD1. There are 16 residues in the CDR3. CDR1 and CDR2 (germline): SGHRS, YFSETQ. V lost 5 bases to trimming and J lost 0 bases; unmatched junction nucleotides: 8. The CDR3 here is CASRSGTGSMNTEAFF. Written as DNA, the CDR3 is TGCGCCAGCAGATCCGGGACAGGGTCTATGAACACTGAAGCTTTCTTT.

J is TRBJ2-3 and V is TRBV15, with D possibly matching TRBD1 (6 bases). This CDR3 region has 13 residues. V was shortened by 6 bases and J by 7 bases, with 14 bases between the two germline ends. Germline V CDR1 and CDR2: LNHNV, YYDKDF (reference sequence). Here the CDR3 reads CATSINRENTQYF. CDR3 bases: TGTGCCACCAGTATAAACAGGGAAAATACGCAGTATTTT. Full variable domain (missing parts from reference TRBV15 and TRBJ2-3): DAMVIQNPRYQVTQFGKPVTLSCSQTLNHNVMYWYQQKSSQAPKLLFHYYDKDFNNEADTPDNFQSRRPNTSFCFLDIRSPGLGDTAMYLCATSINRENTQYFGPGTRLTVL.

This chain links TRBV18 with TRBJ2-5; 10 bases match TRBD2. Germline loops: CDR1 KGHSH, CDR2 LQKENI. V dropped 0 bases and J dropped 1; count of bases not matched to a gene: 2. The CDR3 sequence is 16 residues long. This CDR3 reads CASSPPLAGAQETQYF. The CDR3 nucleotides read TGTGCCAGCTCACCACCGCTAGCGGGGGCCCAAGAGACCCAGTACTTC.

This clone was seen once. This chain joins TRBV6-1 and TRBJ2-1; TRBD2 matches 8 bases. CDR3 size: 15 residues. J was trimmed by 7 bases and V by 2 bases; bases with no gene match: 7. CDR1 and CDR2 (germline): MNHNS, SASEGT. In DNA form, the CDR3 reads TGTGCCAGCAGTGAAACGGGAGGGCCACGGAATGAGCAGTTCTTC. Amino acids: CASSETGGPRNEQFF.

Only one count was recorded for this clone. The CDR3 DNA is TGCAGTGCTAGTGGCTATGCGGGGCAACCGACTGAAGCTTTCTTT. Its translation is CSASGYAGQPTEAFF. This chain connects TRBV20-1 to TRBJ1-1; tentative D call: TRBD1 (5 bases). This CDR3 spans 15 amino acids. V was shortened by 3 bases and J by 5 bases, with 19 bases between the two germline ends. The germline V gene has CDR1 DFQATT and CDR2 SNEGSKA (reference sequence).

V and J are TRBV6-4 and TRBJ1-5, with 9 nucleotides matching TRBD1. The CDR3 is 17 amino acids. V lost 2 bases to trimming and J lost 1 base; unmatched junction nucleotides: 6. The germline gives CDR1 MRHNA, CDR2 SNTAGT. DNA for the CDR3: TGTGCCAGCAGTGACGAGGACAGGGGATCAAGCAATCAGCCCCAGCATTTT. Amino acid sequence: CASSDEDRGSSNQPQHF.

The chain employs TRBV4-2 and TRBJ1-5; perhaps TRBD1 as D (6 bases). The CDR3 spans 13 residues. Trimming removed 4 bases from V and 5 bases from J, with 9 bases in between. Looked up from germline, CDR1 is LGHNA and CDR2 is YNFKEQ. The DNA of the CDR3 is TGTGCCAGCAGCCCGGACAGATATCAGCCCCAGCATTTT. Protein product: CASSPDRYQPQHF.

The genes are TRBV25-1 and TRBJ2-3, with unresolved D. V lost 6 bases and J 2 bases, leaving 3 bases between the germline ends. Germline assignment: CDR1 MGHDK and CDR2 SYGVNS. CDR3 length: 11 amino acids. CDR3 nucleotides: TGTGCCAGCAGCTTCACAGATACGCAGTATTTT. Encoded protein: CASSFTDTQYF.

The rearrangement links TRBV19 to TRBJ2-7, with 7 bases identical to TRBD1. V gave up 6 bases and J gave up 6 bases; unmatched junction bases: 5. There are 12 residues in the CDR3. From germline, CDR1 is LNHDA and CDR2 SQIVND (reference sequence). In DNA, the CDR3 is TGTGCCAGTAGCAGGTCAGGGGGCGAGCAGTACTTC. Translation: CASSRSGGEQYF.

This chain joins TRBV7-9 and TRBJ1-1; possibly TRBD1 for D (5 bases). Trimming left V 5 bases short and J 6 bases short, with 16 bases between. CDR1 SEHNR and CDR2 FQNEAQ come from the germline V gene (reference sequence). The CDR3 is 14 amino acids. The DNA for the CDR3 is TGTGCCAGCAGCGCCGCAGGGAGGCGGTCTGAAGCTTTCTTT. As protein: CASSAAGRRSEAFF.